These 17 T cell receptor beta chains were sequenced from one sample in a study of Graves' ophthalmopathy and Graves' hyperthyroidism. Amplification of the TCR beta CDR3 regions used RNA transcripts (as template). RT-PCR with HTBI primers came first, then second-round multiplex PCR. TCRdb analysed the multiplex PCR reads with MiXCR anew, one entry per CDR3 protein. The sample yields some 410,000 distinct CDR3 sequences, roughly 20% seen once. Sequenced material: peripheral blood. These TCRs come from a woman younger than 35 with stable Graves' hyperthyroidism.

V and J are TRBV18 and TRBJ2-4; TRBD1 is a possible D gene (6 bases). Trimming pared 6 bases from V and 3 bases from J, leaving 15 bases between. This CDR3 is built from 15 residues. The V gene's germline CDR1 is KGHSH and CDR2 LQKENI. Here the CDR3 DNA reads TGTGCCAGCTCCAACAGGGAGTTGGGCAAAAACATTCAGTACTTC. Amino acids: CASSNRELGKNIQYF.

The rearrangement joins TRBV19 to TRBJ2-5; 14 bases match TRBD2. Germline V gene lookup returns CDR1 LNHDA and CDR2 SQIVND (reference sequence). Trimming removed 3 bases from V and 4 bases from J; junction bases left unmatched: 13. The CDR3 length is 19 residues. CDR3: CASSIGTARTSGRRETQYF. CDR3 DNA sequence: TGTGCCAGTAGTATCGGGACGGCCCGGACTAGCGGGAGGAGAGAGACCCAGTACTTC.

The chain couples TRBV7-2 to TRBJ1-2, with a tentative D call TRBD1 (6 bases). With 5 bases removed from V and 4 bases from J, the gap between germline ends came to 17 bases. There are 15 residues in the CDR3. Germline V lookup: CDR1 SGHTA, CDR2 FQGNSA. The CDR3 loop is CASSPTPRGPYGYTF. The CDR3 nucleotides read TGTGCCAGCAGCCCAACTCCCAGGGGTCCCTATGGCTACACCTTC. Combining the CDR3 with reference TRBV7-2 and TRBJ1-2 gives the whole variable domain GAGVSQSPSNKVTEKGKDVELRCDPISGHTALYWYRQSLGQGLEFLIYFQGNSAPDKSGLPSDRFSAERTGGSVSTLTIQRTQQEDSAVYLCASSPTPRGPYGYTFGSGTRLTVV.

This chain links TRBV6-1 with TRBJ1-3; D call uncertain. There are 15 residues in the CDR3. V was pared by 5 bases and J by 4 bases, with 15 bases between. Germline CDR1 and CDR2: MNHNS and SASEGT. In DNA, the CDR3 is TGTGCCAGCAGTCCTGCAAGAGGGTACGGAAACACCATATATTTT. Amino acid sequence: CASSPARGYGNTIYF.

This clonotype was counted ten times or more. The gene calls are TRBV5-1 and TRBJ2-7; 10 bases agree with TRBD2. The CDR3 is 14 amino acids. V lost 6 bases and J lost 3; bases outside the gene matches: 6. Germline V gene sequence: CDR1 SGHRS, CDR2 YFSETQ. CDR3 loop: CASTTGTSDYEQYF. The DNA of the CDR3 is TGCGCCAGCACCACCGGGACTAGCGACTACGAGCAGTACTTC.

Many counts were recorded for this clonotype. V is TRBV7-2 and J is TRBJ1-5; 8 bases map to TRBD1. CDR1 is SGHTA and CDR2 is FQGNSA in the germline V gene. CDR3 size: 15 residues. V shed 4 bases and J 3 bases; nucleotides not matched to a gene: 5. The DNA for the CDR3 is TGTGCCAGCAGCTCCGTGACAGGGGCCAATCAGCCCCAGCATTTT. It yields the protein CASSSVTGANQPQHF.

This clonotype has ten or more counts. At one end, the junction sequence differs from germline, possibly due to a read error. The V and J genes are TRBV7-9 and TRBJ1-1, with a weak D call TRBD1 (6 bases). This CDR3 region has 16 residues. CDR1 is SEHNR, CDR2 FQNEAQ, per germline (reference sequence). The CDR3 is CAGEPRGGYMNTEAFF. The DNA of the CDR3 is TGCGCTGGGGAGCCCAGGGGCGGGTATATGAACACTGAAGCTTTCTTT. The full variable domain, in which reference TRBV7-9 and TRBJ1-1 provide the parts outside the CDR3, is DTGVSQNPRHKITKRGQNVTFRCDPISEHNRLYWYRQTLGQGPEFLTYFQNEAQLEKSRLLSDRFSAERPKGSFSTLEIQRTEQGDSAMYLCAGEPRGGYMNTEAFFGQGTRLTVV.

This clonotype was detected many times. The junction departs from the called germline gene at one end, perhaps through a read error. The chain couples TRBV20-1 to TRBJ2-2, with 13 bases lining up with TRBD2. The V gene's germline CDR1 is DFQATT and CDR2 SNEGSKA (reference sequence). The CDR3 is 12 residues long. The CDR3 nucleotides are TGCAGTGCTGGACTAGCGGGAGACCCCCAGGTTTTT. Translating gives CSAGLAGDPQVF.

The chain uses TRBV20-1 and TRBJ2-5, with 14 bases that match TRBD2. The germline V gene encodes CDR1 DFQATT and CDR2 SNEGSKA (reference sequence). This CDR3 has 15 residues. Germline trimming cut 4 bases from V and 5 bases from J; bases unmatched to any gene: 6. The DNA for the CDR3 is TGCAGTGCTATGACTAGCGGGAGGGCCGTTGAGACCCAGTACTTC. Encoded protein: CSAMTSGRAVETQYF.

This clonotype was seen repeatedly, ten times or more. The rearrangement uses TRBV7-2 and TRBJ2-5; D gene unclear. V lost 2 bases and J 1 base, leaving 14 bases between the germline ends. CDR3 size: 16 residues. CDR1 is SGHTA, CDR2 FQGNSA, per germline. CDR3 nucleotide sequence: TGTGCCAGCAGCTTAAGGTCGGGTAGGCCCCAAGAGACCCAGTACTTC. This sequence encodes CASSLRSGRPQETQYF.

This clonotype was counted ten times or more. V usage is TRBV24-1 and J usage is TRBJ1-2; 7 nucleotides align to TRBD1. The CDR3 contains 14 residues. J was trimmed by 3 bases and V by 4 bases; bases with no gene match: 4. Germline CDR1 reads KGHDR; CDR2 reads SFDVKD. The CDR3 DNA sequence: TGTGCCACCAGTGACGCCGACAGGGACTATGGCTACACCTTC. The encoded protein is CATSDADRDYGYTF.

The chain couples TRBV5-6 to TRBJ2-7; TRBD2 agrees at 9 bases. The CDR3 is 13 amino acids. Germline V gives CDR1 SGHDT, CDR2 YYEEEE. The V gene end was trimmed by 2 bases and the J gene end by 6 bases; junction bases not matched to a gene: 3. In DNA, the CDR3 is TGTGCCAGCAGCTTTAGCGGGAGAGGCGAGCAGTACTTC. Translation: CASSFSGRGEQYF.

This clonotype was picked up a small number of times. This rearrangement joins TRBV30 to TRBJ2-5; D is uncertain. The germline V gene has CDR1 GTSNPN and CDR2 SVGIG (reference sequence). The CDR3 has 12 residues. The V end lost 1 base, the J end lost 2 bases, and 5 bases lay between the germline ends. CDR3: CAWSGNQETQYF. The DNA for the CDR3 is TGTGCCTGGAGTGGGAATCAAGAGACCCAGTACTTC.

This clonotype was counted many times. The chain combines TRBV5-1 with TRBJ2-7, with a weak D call TRBD1 (6 bases). Trimming stripped 2 bases from V and 5 bases from J, with 20 bases between. The CDR3 consists of 16 residues. Per the germline V gene, CDR1 is SGHRS and CDR2 is YFSETQ. CDR3 bases: TGCGCCAGCAGCTTCTCAACCTCCAGGGGTCGGGACGAGCAGTACTTC. Amino acids: CASSFSTSRGRDEQYF. Variable domain in full (rest from reference TRBV5-1 and TRBJ2-7): KAGVTQTPRYLIKTRGQQVTLSCSPISGHRSVSWYQQTPGQGLQFLFEYFSETQRNKGNFPGRFSGRQFSNSRSEMNVSTLELGDSALYLCASSFSTSRGRDEQYFGPGTRLTVT.

Ten or more counts support this clonotype. The chain couples TRBV12-3 or TRBV12-4 to TRBJ2-7; 11 bases are a match to TRBD2. This CDR3 is 16 amino acids long. Trimming cost V 3 bases and J 4 bases; bases outside gene matches: 8. CDR3 sequence reads: CASSFGLAGGMYEQYF. In DNA form, the CDR3 reads TGTGCCAGCAGTTTTGGGCTAGCGGGAGGAATGTACGAGCAGTACTTC.

This clonotype was counted ten times or more. The chain employs TRBV20-1 and TRBJ2-5; D uncertain. The CDR3 covers 14 residues. Germline CDR1 and CDR2: DFQATT and SNEGSKA (reference sequence). The V and J ends lost 2 bases and 3 bases respectively, with 13 bases between them. The CDR3 nucleotides are TGCAGTGCTAGAAACCAGGACGGTAAAGAGACCCAGTACTTC. It yields the protein CSARNQDGKETQYF.

This clonotype was seen ten or more times. The chain uses TRBV11-1 and TRBJ2-7; possibly TRBD1 or TRBD2 for D (5 bases each). The CDR3 totals 16 residues. V was trimmed by 4 bases and J by 4 bases, leaving 20 bases between them. Germline CDR1 reads SGHAT; CDR2 reads FQDESV (reference sequence). The CDR3 nucleotides read TGTGCCAGCAGCTCCCCGCCGGGACGCAGCTCTTACGAGCAGTACTTC. Its translation: CASSSPPGRSSYEQYF.